This T cell receptor beta chain was found in a study of CD8+ T cells in alopecia areata. As for the study in general: Those patients who were treated received oral tofacitinib, which was given at 5 to 10 mg twice daily for moderate-to-severe alopecia areata.

As to treatment: oral pan-JAK inhibitor, 5-10 mg twice daily. Lesional scalp punch biopsies and peripheral blood were collected from alopecia areata patients. The sequencing template was cDNA reverse transcribed from extracted RNA. The assay was immunoSEQ multiplex PCR, and TCRdb's table has in-frame clones only and misses some. The table has 210,000 or so clones, 66% seen once. The TCR comes from a human donor with alopecia areata. The source material was CD4+ T cells sorted from blood, sampled between weeks 44 and 45, from a patient treated with tofacitinib.

CDR3: CASSPQINSPLHF. Written as DNA, the CDR3 is TGTGCCAGCAGCCCCCAGATTAATTCACCCCTCCACTTT. This rearrangement joins TRBV7-2 to TRBJ1-6; unclear D gene. CDR3 length: 13 amino acids. Trimming took 5 bases from V and 6 from J, leaving 8 bases between them. The germline gives CDR1 SGHTA, CDR2 FQGNSA.